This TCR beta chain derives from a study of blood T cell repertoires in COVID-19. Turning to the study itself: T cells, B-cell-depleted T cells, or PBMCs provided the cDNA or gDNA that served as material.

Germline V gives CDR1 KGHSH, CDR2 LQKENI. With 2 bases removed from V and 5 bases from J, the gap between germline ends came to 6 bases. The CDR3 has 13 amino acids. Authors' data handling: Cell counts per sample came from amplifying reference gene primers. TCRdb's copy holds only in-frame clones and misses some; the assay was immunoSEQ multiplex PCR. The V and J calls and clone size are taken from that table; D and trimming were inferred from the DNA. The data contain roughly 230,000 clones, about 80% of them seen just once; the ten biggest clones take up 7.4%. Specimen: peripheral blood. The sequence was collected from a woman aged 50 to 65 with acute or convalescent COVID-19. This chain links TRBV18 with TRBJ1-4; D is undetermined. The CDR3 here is CASSPSGNEKLFF. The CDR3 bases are TGTGCCAGCTCACCATCCGGGAATGAAAAACTGTTTTTT.